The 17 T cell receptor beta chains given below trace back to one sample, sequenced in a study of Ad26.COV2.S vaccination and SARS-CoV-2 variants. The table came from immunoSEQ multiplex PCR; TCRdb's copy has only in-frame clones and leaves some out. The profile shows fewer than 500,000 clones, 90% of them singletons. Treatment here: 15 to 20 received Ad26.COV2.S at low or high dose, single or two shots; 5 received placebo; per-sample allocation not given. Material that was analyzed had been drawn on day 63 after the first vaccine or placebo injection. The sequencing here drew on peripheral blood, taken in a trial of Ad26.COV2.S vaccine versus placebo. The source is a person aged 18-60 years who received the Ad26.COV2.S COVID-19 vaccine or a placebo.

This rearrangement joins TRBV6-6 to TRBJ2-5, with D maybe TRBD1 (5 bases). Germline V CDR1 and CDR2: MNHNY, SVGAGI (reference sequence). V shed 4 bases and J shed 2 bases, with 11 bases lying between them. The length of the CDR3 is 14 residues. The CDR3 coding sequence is TGTGCCAGCAGTTTGGGGCAGGGACAAGAGACCCAGTACTTC. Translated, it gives CASSLGQGQETQYF.

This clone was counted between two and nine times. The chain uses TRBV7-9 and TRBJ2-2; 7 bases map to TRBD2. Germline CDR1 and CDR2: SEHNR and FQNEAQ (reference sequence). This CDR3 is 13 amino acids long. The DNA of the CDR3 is TGTGGAAGCGGGAACCCGAACACCGGGGAGCTGTTTTTT. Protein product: CGSGNPNTGELFF.

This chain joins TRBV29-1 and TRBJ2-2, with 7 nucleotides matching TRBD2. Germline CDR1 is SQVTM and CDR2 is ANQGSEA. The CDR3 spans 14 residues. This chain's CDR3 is CTASASGETGELFF. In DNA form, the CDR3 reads TGCACCGCCTCCGCTAGCGGTGAGACCGGGGAGCTGTTTTTT.

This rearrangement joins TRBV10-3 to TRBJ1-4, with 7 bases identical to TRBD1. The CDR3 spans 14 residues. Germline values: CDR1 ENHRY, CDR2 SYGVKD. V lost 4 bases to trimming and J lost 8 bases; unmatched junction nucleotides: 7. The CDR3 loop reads CAISGDREGEKLFF. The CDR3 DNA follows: TGTGCCATCAGTGGTGACAGGGAAGGAGAAAAACTGTTTTTT.

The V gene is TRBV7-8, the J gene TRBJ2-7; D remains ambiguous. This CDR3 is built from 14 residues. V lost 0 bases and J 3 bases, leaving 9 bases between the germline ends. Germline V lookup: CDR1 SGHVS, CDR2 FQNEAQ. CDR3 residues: CASSLARSNYEQYF. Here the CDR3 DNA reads TGTGCCAGCAGCTTAGCGAGGTCAAACTACGAGCAGTACTTC.

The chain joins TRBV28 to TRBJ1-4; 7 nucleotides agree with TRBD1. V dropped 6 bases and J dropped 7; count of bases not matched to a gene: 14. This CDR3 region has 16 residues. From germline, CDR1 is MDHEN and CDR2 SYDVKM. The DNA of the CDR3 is TGTGCCAGCAGCCGGCCAATTCGACAGGGCGGTGAAAAACTGTTTTTT. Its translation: CASSRPIRQGGEKLFF.

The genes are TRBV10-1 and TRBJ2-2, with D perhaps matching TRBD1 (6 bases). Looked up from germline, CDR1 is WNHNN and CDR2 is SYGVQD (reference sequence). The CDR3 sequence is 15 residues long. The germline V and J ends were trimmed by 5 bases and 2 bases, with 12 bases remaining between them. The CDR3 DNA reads TGCGCCAGCAGTCCCAGGGGCCTTAACACCGGGGAGCTGTTTTTT. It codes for CASSPRGLNTGELFF.

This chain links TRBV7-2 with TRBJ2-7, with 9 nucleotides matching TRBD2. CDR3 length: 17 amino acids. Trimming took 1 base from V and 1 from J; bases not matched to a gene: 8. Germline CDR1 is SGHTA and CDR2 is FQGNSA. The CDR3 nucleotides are TGTGCCAGCAGCTTAGGCCTAGCGGGAAGAGTTTCCTACGAGCAGTACTTC. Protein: CASSLGLAGRVSYEQYF. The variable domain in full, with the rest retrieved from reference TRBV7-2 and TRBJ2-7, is GAGVSQSPSNKVTEKGKDVELRCDPISGHTALYWYRQSLGQGLEFLIYFQGNSAPDKSGLPSDRFSAERTGGSVSTLTIQRTQQEDSAVYLCASSLGLAGRVSYEQYFGPGTRLTVT.

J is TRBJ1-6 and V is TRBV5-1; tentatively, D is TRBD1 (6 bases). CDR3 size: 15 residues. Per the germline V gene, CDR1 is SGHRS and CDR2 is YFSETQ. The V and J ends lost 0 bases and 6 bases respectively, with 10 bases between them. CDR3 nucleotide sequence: TGCGCCAGCAGCTTGGGGACAGCGTTTAATTCACCCCTCCACTTT. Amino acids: CASSLGTAFNSPLHF.

CDR3 protein: CASSDMGQFSSYNEQFF. As DNA, the CDR3 is TGTGCCAGCAGTGACATGGGACAGTTCAGCTCCTACAATGAGCAGTTCTTC. This chain connects TRBV2 to TRBJ2-1, with 7 bases that match TRBD1. Trimming cost V 3 bases and J 0 bases; bases outside gene matches: 8. CDR3 length: 17 residues. Germline CDR1 SNHLY, CDR2 FYNNEI.

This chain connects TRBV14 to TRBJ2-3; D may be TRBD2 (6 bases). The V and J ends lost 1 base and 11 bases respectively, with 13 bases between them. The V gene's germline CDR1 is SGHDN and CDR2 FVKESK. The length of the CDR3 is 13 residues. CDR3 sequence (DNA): TGTGCCAGCAGCCAAGTCTCGTCTAGCGAGCAGTATTTT. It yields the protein CASSQVSSSEQYF.

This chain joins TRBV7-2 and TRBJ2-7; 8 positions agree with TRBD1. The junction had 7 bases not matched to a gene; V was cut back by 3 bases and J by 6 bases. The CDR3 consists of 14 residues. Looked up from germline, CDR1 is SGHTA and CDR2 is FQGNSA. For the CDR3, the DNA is TGTGCCAGCAGCTTCGGACAGGGATCGTTCGAGCAGTACTTC. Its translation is CASSFGQGSFEQYF.

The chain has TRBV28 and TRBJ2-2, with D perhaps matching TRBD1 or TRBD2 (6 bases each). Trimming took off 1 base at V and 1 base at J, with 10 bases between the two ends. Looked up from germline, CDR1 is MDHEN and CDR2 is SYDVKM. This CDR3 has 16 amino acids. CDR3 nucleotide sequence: TGTGCCAGCAGTTTATTTGGGGGGCTGAACACCGGGGAGCTGTTTTTT. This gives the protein CASSLFGGLNTGELFF. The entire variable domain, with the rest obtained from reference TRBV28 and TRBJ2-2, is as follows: DVKVTQSSRYLVKRTGEKVFLECVQDMDHENMFWYRQDPGLGLRLIYFSYDVKMKEKGDIPEGYSVSREKKERFSLILESASTNQTSMYLCASSLFGGLNTGELFFGEGSRLTVL.

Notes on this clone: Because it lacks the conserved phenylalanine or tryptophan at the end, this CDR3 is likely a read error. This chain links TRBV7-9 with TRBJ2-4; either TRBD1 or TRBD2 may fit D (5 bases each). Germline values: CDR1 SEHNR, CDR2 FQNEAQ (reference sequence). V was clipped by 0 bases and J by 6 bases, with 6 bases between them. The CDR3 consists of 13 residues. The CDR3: CASSLAGGNIQYL. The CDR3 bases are TGTGCCAGCAGCTTAGCTGGGGGAAACATTCAGTACCTC.

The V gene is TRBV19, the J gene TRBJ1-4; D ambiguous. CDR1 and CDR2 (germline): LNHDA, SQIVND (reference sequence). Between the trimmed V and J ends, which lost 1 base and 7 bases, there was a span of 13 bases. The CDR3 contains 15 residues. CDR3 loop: CASSIAGPRGEKLFF. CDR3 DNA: TGTGCCAGTAGTATAGCTGGGCCCCGGGGTGAAAAACTGTTTTTT.

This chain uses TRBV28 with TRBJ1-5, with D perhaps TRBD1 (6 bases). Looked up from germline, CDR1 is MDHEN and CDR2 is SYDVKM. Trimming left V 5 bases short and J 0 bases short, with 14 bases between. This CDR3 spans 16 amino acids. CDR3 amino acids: CASSRGGSYSNQPQHF. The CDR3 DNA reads TGTGCCAGCAGTAGGGGGGGCAGCTATAGCAATCAGCCCCAGCATTTT.

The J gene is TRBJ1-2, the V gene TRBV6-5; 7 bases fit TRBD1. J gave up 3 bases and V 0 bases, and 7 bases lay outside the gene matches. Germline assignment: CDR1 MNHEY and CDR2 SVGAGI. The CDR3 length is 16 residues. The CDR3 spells CASSYSGATGDYGYTF. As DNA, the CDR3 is TGTGCCAGCAGTTACTCGGGAGCTACAGGGGACTATGGCTACACCTTC.